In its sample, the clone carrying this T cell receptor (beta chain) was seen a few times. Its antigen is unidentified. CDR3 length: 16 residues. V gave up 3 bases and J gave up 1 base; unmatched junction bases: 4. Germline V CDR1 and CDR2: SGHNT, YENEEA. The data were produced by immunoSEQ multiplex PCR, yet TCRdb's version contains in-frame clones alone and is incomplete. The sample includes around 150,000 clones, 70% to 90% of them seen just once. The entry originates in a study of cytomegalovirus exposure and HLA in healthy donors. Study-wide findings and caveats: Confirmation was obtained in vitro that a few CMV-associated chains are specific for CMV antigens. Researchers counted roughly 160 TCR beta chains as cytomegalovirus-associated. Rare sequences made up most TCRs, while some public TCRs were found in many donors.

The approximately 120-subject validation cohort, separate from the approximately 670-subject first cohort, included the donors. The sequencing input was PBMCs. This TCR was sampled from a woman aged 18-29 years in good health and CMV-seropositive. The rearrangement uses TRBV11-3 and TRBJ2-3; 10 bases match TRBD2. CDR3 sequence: CASSFSGTSGTDTQYF. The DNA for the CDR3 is TGTGCCAGCAGCTTCTCCGGGACTAGCGGCACAGATACGCAGTATTTT.